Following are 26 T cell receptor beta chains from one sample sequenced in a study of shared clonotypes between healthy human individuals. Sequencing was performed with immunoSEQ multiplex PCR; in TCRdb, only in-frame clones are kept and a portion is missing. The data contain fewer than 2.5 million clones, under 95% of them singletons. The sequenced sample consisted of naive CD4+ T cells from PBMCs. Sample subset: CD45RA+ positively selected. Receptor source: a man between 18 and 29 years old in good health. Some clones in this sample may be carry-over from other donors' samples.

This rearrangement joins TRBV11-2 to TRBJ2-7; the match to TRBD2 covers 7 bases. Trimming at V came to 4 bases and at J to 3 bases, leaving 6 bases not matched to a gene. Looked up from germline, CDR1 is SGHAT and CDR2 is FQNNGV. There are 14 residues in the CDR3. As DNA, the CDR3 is TGTGCCAGCAGCTCGGAGGGCGGGAGCTACGAGCAGTACTTC. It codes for CASSSEGGSYEQYF.

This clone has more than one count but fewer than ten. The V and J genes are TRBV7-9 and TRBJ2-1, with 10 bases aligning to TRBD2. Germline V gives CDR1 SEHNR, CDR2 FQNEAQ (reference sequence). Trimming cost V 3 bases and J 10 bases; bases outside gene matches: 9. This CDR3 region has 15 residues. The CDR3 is CASSFWLAGEEEQFF. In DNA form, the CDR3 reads TGTGCCAGCAGCTTTTGGCTAGCGGGAGAGGAAGAGCAGTTCTTC.

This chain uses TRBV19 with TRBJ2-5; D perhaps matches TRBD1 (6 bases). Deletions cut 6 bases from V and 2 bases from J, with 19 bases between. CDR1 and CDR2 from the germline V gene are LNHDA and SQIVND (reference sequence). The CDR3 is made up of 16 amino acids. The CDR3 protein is CASSKGTKVTQETQYF. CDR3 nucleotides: TGTGCCAGTAGCAAGGGGACAAAAGTAACTCAAGAGACCCAGTACTTC.

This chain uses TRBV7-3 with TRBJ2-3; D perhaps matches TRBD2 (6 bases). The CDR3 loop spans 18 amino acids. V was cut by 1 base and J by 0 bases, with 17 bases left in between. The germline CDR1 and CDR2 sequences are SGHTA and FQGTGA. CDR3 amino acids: CASSLRPRGMGSTDTQYF. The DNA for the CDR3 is TGTGCCAGCAGCTTAAGGCCCCGGGGGATGGGGAGCACAGATACGCAGTATTTT.

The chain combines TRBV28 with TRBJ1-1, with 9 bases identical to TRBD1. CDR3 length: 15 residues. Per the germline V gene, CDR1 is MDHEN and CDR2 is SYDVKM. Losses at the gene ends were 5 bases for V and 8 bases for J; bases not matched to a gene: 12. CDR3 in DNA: TGTGCCAGCAGTCCTCATTCGACAGGGGGTGCCGAAGCTTTCTTT. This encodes CASSPHSTGGAEAFF. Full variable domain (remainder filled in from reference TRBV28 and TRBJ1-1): DVKVTQSSRYLVKRTGEKVFLECVQDMDHENMFWYRQDPGLGLRLIYFSYDVKMKEKGDIPEGYSVSREKKERFSLILESASTNQTSMYLCASSPHSTGGAEAFFGQGTRLTVV.

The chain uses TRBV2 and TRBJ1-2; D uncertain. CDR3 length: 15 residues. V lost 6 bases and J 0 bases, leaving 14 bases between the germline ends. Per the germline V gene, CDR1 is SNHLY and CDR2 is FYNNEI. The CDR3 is CASSQDGIANYGYTF. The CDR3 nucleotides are TGTGCCAGCAGCCAGGACGGAATTGCTAACTATGGCTACACCTTC.

DNA for the CDR3: TGCGCCAGCAGTGAGTCGAGCGGGCGGGGAGGAGAGACCCAGTACTTC. Its translation: CASSESSGRGGETQYF. This sequence joins TRBV10-1 and TRBJ2-5; maybe TRBD2 (6 bases). The germline V gene encodes CDR1 WNHNN and CDR2 SYGVQD (reference sequence). The length of the CDR3 is 16 residues. V lost 0 bases, J lost 4 bases, and 15 bases lay in between.

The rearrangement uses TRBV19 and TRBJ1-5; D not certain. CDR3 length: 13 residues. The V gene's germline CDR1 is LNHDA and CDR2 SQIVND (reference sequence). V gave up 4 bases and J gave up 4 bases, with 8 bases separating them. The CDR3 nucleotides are TGTGCCAGTAGTACTCGGGAAAATCAGCCCCAGCATTTT. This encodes CASSTRENQPQHF.

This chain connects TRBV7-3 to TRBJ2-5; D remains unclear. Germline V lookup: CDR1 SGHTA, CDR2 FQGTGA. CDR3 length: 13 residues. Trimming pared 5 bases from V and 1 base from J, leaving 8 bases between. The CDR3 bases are TGTGCCAGCAGCATTCGGTTCCAAGAGACCCAGTACTTC. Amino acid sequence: CASSIRFQETQYF.

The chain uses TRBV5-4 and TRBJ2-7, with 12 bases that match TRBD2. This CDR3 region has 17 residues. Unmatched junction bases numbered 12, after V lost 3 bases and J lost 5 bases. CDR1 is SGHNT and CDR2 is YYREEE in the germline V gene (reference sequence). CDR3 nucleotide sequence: TGTGCCAGCAGCTCCGACCCTCGACTAGCGGGAGACCACGAGCAGTACTTC. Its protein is CASSSDPRLAGDHEQYF.

In DNA, the CDR3 is TGTGCCATCAGAGAGGGTGGGACTGGACTGACCCAGTACTTC. Protein product: CAIREGGTGLTQYF. V and J are TRBV10-3 and TRBJ2-5, with TRBD2 as a possible D gene (6 bases). With 6 bases removed from V and 7 bases from J, the gap between germline ends came to 18 bases. This CDR3 is built from 14 residues. CDR1 is ENHRY, CDR2 SYGVKD, per germline.

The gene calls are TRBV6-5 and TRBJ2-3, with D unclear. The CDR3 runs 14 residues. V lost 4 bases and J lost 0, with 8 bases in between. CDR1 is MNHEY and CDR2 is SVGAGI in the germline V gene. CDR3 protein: CASSFKGSTDTQYF. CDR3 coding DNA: TGTGCCAGCAGTTTTAAGGGTAGCACAGATACGCAGTATTTT.

The CDR3 DNA follows: TGTGCCATCAGTGAGCGGGACAGAAGTTATTCACCCCTCCACTTT. Translating it yields CAISERDRSYSPLHF. The chain links TRBV10-3 to TRBJ1-6; 7 bases match TRBD1. The CDR3 is 15 amino acids. CDR1 is ENHRY, CDR2 SYGVKD, per germline. J lost 8 bases, V lost 2 bases, and 6 bases had no gene match.

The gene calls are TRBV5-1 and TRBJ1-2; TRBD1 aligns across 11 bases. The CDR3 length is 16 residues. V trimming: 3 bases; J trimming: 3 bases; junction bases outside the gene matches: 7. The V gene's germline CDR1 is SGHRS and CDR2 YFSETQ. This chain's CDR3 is CASSSRDRGVDYGYTF. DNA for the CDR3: TGCGCCAGCAGCTCCCGGGACAGGGGGGTTGACTATGGCTACACCTTC.

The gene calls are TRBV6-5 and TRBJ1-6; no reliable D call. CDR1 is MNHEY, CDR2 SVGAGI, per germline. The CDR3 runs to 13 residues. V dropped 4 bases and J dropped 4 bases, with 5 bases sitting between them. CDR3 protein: CASSFGYNSPLHF. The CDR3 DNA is TGTGCCAGCAGTTTCGGATATAATTCACCCCTCCACTTT.

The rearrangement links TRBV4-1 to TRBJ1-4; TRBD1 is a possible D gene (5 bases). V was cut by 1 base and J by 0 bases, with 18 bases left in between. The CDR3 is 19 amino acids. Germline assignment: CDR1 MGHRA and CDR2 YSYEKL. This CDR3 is CASSQVGRGISATNEKLFF. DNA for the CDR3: TGCGCCAGCAGCCAAGTGGGACGGGGGATTTCTGCAACTAATGAAAAACTGTTTTTT.

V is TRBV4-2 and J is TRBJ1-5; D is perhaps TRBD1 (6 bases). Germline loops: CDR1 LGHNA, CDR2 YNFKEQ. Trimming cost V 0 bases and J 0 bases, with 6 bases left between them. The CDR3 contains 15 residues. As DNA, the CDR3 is TGTGCCAGCAGCCAAGAGGGACATAGCAATCAGCCCCAGCATTTT. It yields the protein CASSQEGHSNQPQHF.

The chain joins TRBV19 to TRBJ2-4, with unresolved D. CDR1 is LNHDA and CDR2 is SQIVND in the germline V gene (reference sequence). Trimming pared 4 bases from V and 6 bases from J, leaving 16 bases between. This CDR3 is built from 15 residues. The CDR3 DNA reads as TGTGCCAGTAGTAAAAGCACGACCCTTCTAAACATTCAGTACTTC. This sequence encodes CASSKSTTLLNIQYF.

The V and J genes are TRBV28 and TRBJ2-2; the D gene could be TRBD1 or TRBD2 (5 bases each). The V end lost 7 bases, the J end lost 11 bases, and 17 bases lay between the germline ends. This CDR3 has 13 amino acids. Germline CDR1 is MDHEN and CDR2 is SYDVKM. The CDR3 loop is CASTEGRRPELFF. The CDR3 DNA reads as TGTGCCAGCACCGAGGGGCGGCGGCCCGAGCTGTTTTTT.

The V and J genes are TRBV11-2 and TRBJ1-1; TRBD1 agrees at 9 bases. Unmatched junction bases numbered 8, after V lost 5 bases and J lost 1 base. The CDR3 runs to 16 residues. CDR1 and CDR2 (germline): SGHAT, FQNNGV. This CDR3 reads CASSPGTGTRNTEAFF. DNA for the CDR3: TGTGCCAGCAGCCCCGGGACAGGGACGCGGAACACTGAAGCTTTCTTT. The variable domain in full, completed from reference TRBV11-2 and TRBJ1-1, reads EAGVAQSPRYKIIEKRQSVAFWCNPISGHATLYWYQQILGQGPKLLIQFQNNGVVDDSQLPKDRFSAERLKGVDSTLKIQPAKLEDSAVYLCASSPGTGTRNTEAFFGQGTRLTVV.

The CDR3 is CASALDHVLLEQYF. CDR3 sequence (DNA): TGTGCCAGCGCTCTTGACCACGTACTCCTCGAGCAGTACTTC. The chain carries TRBV2 and TRBJ2-7; D ambiguous. V was clipped by 8 bases and J by 6 bases, with 20 bases between them. This CDR3 is built from 14 residues. CDR1 and CDR2 from the germline V gene are SNHLY and FYNNEI.

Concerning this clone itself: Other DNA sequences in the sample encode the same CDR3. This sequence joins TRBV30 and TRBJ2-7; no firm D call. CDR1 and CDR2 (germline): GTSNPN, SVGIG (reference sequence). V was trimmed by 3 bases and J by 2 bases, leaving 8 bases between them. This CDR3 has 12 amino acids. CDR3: CAWRGGAYEQYF. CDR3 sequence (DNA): TGTGCCTGGAGAGGCGGAGCCTACGAGCAGTACTTC.

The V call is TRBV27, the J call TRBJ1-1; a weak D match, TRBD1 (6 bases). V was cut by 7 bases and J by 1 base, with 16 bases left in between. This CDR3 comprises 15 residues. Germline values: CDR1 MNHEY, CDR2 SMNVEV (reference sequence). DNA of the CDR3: TGTGCCAGCAAAACCGACAGGACCTCGAACACTGAAGCTTTCTTT. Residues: CASKTDRTSNTEAFF.

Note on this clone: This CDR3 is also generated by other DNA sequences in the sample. CDR3 protein: CASSRQQETQYF. The CDR3 nucleotides read TGCGCCAGCAGTAGGCAGCAAGAGACCCAGTACTTC. This chain connects TRBV5-1 to TRBJ2-5; D ambiguous. Per germline, CDR1 SGHRS and CDR2 YFSETQ. The CDR3 has 12 residues. Trimming cost V 5 bases and J 2 bases, with 7 bases left between them.

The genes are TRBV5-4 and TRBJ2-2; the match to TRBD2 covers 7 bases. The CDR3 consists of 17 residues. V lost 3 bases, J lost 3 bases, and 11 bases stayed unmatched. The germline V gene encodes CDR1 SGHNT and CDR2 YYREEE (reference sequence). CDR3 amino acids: CASSSLGAGRDTGELFF. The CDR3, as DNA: TGTGCCAGCAGCTCCCTAGGTGCAGGGAGGGACACCGGGGAGCTGTTTTTT.

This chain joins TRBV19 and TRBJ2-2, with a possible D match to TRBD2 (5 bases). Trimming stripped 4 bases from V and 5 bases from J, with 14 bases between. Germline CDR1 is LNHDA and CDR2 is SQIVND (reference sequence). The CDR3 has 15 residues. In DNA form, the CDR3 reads TGTGCCAGTAGTACTACTAGTTACGGAACCGGGGAGCTGTTTTTT. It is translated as CASSTTSYGTGELFF.